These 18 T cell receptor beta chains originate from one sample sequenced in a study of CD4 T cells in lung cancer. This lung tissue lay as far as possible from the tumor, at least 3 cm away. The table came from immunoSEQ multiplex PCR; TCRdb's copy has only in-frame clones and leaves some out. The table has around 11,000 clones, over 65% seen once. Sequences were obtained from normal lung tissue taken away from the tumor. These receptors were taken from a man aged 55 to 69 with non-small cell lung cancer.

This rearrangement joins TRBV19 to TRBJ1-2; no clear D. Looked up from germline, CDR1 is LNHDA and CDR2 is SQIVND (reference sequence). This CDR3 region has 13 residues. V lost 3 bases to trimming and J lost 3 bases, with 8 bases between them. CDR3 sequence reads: CASSIDTDYGYTF. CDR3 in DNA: TGTGCCAGTAGTATTGACACTGACTATGGCTACACCTTC.

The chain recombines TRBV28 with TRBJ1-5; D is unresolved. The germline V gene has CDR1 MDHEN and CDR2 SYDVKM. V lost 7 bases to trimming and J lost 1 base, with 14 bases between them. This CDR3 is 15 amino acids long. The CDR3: CASKLSDRSNQPQHF. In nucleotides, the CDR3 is TGTGCCAGCAAACTATCCGACCGGAGCAATCAGCCCCAGCATTTT. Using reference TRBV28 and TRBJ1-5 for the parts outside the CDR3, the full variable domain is DVKVTQSSRYLVKRTGEKVFLECVQDMDHENMFWYRQDPGLGLRLIYFSYDVKMKEKGDIPEGYSVSREKKERFSLILESASTNQTSMYLCASKLSDRSNQPQHFGDGTRLSIL.

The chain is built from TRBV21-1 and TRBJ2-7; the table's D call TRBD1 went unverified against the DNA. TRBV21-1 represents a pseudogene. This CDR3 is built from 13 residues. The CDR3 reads CASKATGGYEQYV. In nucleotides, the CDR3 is TGTGCCAGCAAAGCTACAGGGGGTTACGAGCAGTACGTC.

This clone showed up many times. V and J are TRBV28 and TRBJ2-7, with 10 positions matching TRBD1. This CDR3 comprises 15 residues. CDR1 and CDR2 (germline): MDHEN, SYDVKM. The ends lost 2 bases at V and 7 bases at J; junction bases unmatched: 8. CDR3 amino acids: CASSLEGQGFREQYF. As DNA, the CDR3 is TGTGCCAGCAGTTTAGAGGGACAGGGGTTCCGGGAGCAGTACTTC.

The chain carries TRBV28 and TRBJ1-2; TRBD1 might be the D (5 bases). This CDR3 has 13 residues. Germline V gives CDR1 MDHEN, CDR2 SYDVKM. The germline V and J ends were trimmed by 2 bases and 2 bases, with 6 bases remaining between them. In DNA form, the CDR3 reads TGTGCCAGCAGTTTAGGGGGGAACTATGGCTACACCTTC. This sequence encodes CASSLGGNYGYTF.

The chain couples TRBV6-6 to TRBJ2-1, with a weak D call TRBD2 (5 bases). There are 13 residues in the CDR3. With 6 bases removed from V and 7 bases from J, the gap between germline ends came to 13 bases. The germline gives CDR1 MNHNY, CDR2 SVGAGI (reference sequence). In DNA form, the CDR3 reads TGTGCCAGCAGCCCCGGACTTAGAAATGAGCAGTTCTTC. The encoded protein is CASSPGLRNEQFF.

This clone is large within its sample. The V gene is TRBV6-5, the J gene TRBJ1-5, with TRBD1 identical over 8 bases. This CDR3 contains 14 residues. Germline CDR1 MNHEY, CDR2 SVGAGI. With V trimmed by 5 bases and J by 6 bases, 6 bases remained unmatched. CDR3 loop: CASSPGGWSQPQHF. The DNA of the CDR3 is TGTGCCAGCAGTCCAGGGGGCTGGAGTCAGCCCCAGCATTTT.

The CDR3 region has the DNA TGTGCCAGCAGTGCCCCCGTAGGCGGGGGGTACTTC. Translation: CASSAPVGGGYF. The chain uses TRBV2 and TRBJ2-7; TRBD2 matches at 7 bases. Germline-derived CDR1 and CDR2 are SNHLY and FYNNEI. CDR3 length equals 12 residues. Trimming cost V 4 bases and J 12 bases; bases outside gene matches: 9. Looking up the rest from reference TRBV2 and TRBJ2-7 gives the full variable domain: EPEVTQTPSHQVTQMGQEVILRCVPISNHLYFYWYRQILGQKVEFLVSFYNNEISEKSEIFDDQFSVERPDGSNFTLKIRSTKLEDSAMYFCASSAPVGGGYFGPGTRLTVT.

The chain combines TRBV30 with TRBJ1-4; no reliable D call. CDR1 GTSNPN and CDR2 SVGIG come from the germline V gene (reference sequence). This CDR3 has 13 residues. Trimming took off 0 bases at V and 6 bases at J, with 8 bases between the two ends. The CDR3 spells CAWSVIADEKLFF. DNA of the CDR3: TGTGCCTGGAGTGTCATAGCCGATGAAAAACTGTTTTTT.

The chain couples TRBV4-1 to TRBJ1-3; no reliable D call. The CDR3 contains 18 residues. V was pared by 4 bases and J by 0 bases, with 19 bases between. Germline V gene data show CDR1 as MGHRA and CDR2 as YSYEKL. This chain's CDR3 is CASSRLVGGRYSGNTIYF. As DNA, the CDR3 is TGCGCCAGCAGCCGTCTAGTGGGTGGCCGTTACTCTGGAAACACCATATATTTT.

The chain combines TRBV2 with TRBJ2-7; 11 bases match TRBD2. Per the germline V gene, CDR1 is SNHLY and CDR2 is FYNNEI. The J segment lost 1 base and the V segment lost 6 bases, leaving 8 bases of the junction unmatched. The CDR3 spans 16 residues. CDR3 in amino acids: CASRGLAEDLSYEQYV. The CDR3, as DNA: TGTGCCAGCAGGGGACTAGCGGAGGACTTATCCTACGAGCAGTACGTC.

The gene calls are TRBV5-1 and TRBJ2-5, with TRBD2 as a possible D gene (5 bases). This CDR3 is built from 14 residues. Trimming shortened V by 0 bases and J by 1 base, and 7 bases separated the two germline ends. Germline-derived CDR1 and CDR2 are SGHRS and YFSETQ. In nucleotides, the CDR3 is TGCGCCAGCAGCTTGGAGGACTTCCAAGAGACCCAGTACTTC. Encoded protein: CASSLEDFQETQYF.

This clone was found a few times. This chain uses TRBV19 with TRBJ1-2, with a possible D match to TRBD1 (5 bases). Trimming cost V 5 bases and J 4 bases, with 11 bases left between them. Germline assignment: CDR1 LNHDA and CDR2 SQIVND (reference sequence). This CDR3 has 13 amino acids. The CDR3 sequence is CASSGQDIYGYTF. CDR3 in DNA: TGTGCCAGTAGTGGTCAGGACATCTATGGCTACACCTTC. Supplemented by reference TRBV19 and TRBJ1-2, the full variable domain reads DGGITQSPKYLFRKEGQNVTLSCEQNLNHDAMYWYRQDPGQGLRLIYYSQIVNDFQKGDIAEGYSVSREKKESFPLTVTSAQKNPTAFYLCASSGQDIYGYTFGSGTRLTVV.

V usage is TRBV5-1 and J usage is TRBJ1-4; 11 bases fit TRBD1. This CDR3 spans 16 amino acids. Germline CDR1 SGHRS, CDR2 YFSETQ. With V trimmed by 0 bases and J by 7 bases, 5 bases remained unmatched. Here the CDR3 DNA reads TGCGCCAGCAGCTTGGGGACAGGGGGCTTTTTTGAAAAACTGTTTTTT. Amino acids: CASSLGTGGFFEKLFF.

The CDR3 loop is CSVVGPMNTEAFF. CDR3 nucleotide sequence: TGCAGCGTTGTGGGGCCTATGAACACTGAAGCTTTCTTT. The chain joins TRBV29-1 to TRBJ1-1; possibly TRBD1 for D (5 bases). Trimming cost V 4 bases and J 0 bases, with 9 bases left between them. Germline assignment: CDR1 SQVTM and CDR2 ANQGSEA. The CDR3 sequence is 13 residues long.

CDR3 sequence reads: CASSLVIGNEQFF. The CDR3 nucleotides are TGCGCCAGCAGCTTGGTAATCGGGAATGAGCAGTTCTTC. This chain uses TRBV5-1 with TRBJ2-1; no reliable D call. The CDR3 sequence is 13 residues long. Trimming cost V 0 bases and J 7 bases, with 8 bases left between them. Germline lookup yields CDR1 SGHRS and CDR2 YFSETQ.

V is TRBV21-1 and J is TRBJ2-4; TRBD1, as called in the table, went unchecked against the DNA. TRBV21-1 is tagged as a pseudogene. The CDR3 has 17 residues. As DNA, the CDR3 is TGTGCCAGCAGCCCCCGGGACAGGGGTTGGGCCAAAAACATTCAGTACTTC. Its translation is CASSPRDRGWAKNIQYF.

The CDR3 DNA is TGCGCCAGCAGTGATTTGCCGGTACGGACAGGGGGCCTTGGCTACACCTTC. It is translated as CASSDLPVRTGGLGYTF. The gene calls are TRBV10-2 and TRBJ1-2, with 11 bases identical to TRBD1. Germline CDR1 is WSHSY and CDR2 is SAAADI. The CDR3 is made up of 17 amino acids. V lost 3 bases and J lost 7; bases outside the gene matches: 13.